Below are 28 T cell receptor beta chains sequenced from a single sample in a study of shared clonotypes between healthy human individuals. Clones were read by immunoSEQ multiplex PCR, and TCRdb kept only the in-frame ones, dropping some. Of about 1.9 million clones in the sample, around 93% were seen once. Naive CD8 cells comprised CD45RO-negative, CCR7-positively selected cells, excluding terminally differentiated effector memory CD45RA+ cells. The material sequenced was naive CD8+ T cells from PBMCs. These receptors were collected from a man younger than 30 in good health. Some clones in this sample may be carry-over from other donors' samples.

The chain carries TRBV27 and TRBJ2-7, with D perhaps matching TRBD1 or TRBD2 (5 bases each). CDR3 length: 16 amino acids. V was shortened by 6 bases and J by 3 bases, with 21 bases between the two germline ends. The germline V gene encodes CDR1 MNHEY and CDR2 SMNVEV (reference sequence). The CDR3 sequence: CASSLLGVEGIYEQYF. In DNA form, the CDR3 reads TGTGCCAGCAGCCTCCTGGGGGTGGAAGGGATCTACGAGCAGTACTTC.

The J gene is TRBJ2-5, the V gene TRBV10-3; weak D call: TRBD2 (6 bases). V lost 11 bases, J lost 1 base, and 17 bases lay in between. This CDR3 contains 14 residues. Per germline, CDR1 ENHRY and CDR2 SYGVKD. As DNA, the CDR3 is TGTGCCGTGCGGGACCCGGCATTCCAAGAGACCCAGTACTTC. This sequence encodes CAVRDPAFQETQYF.

The chain employs TRBV27 and TRBJ2-3; 9 nucleotides agree with TRBD1. Germline V gene lookup returns CDR1 MNHEY and CDR2 SMNVEV (reference sequence). Losses at the gene ends were 5 bases for V and 4 bases for J; bases not matched to a gene: 4. The CDR3 has 14 residues. The CDR3 here is CASSRDRGADTQYF. The CDR3 region has the DNA TGTGCCAGCAGTAGAGACAGGGGGGCAGATACGCAGTATTTT.

This chain links TRBV19 with TRBJ2-5; 9 bases are a match to TRBD1. The CDR3 length is 15 residues. The ends lost 3 bases at V and 5 bases at J; junction bases unmatched: 7. Germline CDR1 reads LNHDA; CDR2 reads SQIVND (reference sequence). The CDR3 loop is CASSIMTGGAETQYF. The CDR3 bases are TGTGCCAGTAGTATCATGACAGGGGGAGCGGAGACCCAGTACTTC.

V gene TRBV5-7 combines with J gene TRBJ2-2; no definite D call. TRBV5-7 is assigned to the ORF class and has an uncertain function. Trimming removed 0 bases from V and 2 bases from J, with 8 bases in between. The length of the CDR3 is 15 residues. The chain's CDR3 is CASSLGQLNTGELFF. The CDR3 DNA follows: TGTGCCAGCAGCTTGGGTCAGCTTAACACCGGGGAGCTGTTTTTT.

This rearrangement joins TRBV28 to TRBJ2-7, with D unresolved. The V and J ends lost 6 bases and 5 bases respectively, with 14 bases between them. Germline V gene data show CDR1 as MDHEN and CDR2 as SYDVKM. The CDR3 extends over 13 amino acids. The CDR3 DNA reads as TGTGCCAGCAGCCCCCAAGGGCCTGACGAGCAGTACTTC. It is translated as CASSPQGPDEQYF.

As concerns this clone: Additional DNA sequences in this sample encode the identical CDR3. The V call is TRBV27, the J call TRBJ2-7; a possible D gene is TRBD2 (5 bases). V lost 0 bases, J lost 1 base, and 10 bases lay in between. CDR1 MNHEY and CDR2 SMNVEV come from the germline V gene (reference sequence). The CDR3 sequence is 15 residues long. CDR3 region: CASSLSRGSSYEQYF. In DNA form, the CDR3 reads TGTGCCAGCAGTTTATCAAGAGGGTCGTCCTACGAGCAGTACTTC.

The rearrangement joins TRBV19 to TRBJ2-2, with 7 bases lining up with TRBD2. The germline V gene has CDR1 LNHDA and CDR2 SQIVND (reference sequence). V was pared by 8 bases and J by 1 base, with 4 bases of the junction left unmatched. The CDR3 is 14 amino acids. The CDR3 loop reads CASLADENTGELFF. The CDR3, as DNA: TGTGCCAGTCTAGCGGACGAGAACACCGGGGAGCTGTTTTTT. Supplemented by reference TRBV19 and TRBJ2-2, the full variable domain reads DGGITQSPKYLFRKEGQNVTLSCEQNLNHDAMYWYRQDPGQGLRLIYYSQIVNDFQKGDIAEGYSVSREKKESFPLTVTSAQKNPTAFYLCASLADENTGELFFGEGSRLTVL.

CDR3 sequence: CASSSGQGAQPQHF. The CDR3 bases are TGTGCCAGCAGCTCTGGACAGGGGGCCCAGCCCCAGCATTTT. This chain connects TRBV6-6 to TRBJ1-5; 11 bases fit TRBD1. Germline loops: CDR1 MNHNY, CDR2 SVGAGI (reference sequence). The CDR3 contains 14 residues. J lost 7 bases, V lost 6 bases, and 5 bases had no gene match.

The V gene is TRBV27, the J gene TRBJ2-2; 8 positions agree with TRBD2. This CDR3 has 17 amino acids. Germline V gives CDR1 MNHEY, CDR2 SMNVEV (reference sequence). V shed 4 bases and J 1 base; nucleotides not matched to a gene: 8. The CDR3 loop reads CASSYQAGVGNTGELFF. CDR3 DNA: TGTGCCAGCAGTTACCAAGCGGGAGTGGGGAACACCGGGGAGCTGTTTTTT.

The chain employs TRBV29-1 and TRBJ2-5; the match to TRBD2 covers 7 bases. Losses at the gene ends were 7 bases for V and 5 bases for J; bases not matched to a gene: 10. Germline V CDR1 and CDR2: SQVTM, ANQGSEA. CDR3 length: 13 residues. CDR3 amino acids: CSAVRAGWETQYF. CDR3 DNA: TGCAGCGCCGTGCGAGCGGGGTGGGAGACCCAGTACTTC.

This rearrangement joins TRBV9 to TRBJ1-3; D is ambiguous. CDR1 and CDR2 (germline): SGDLS, YYNGEE. The CDR3 has 15 residues. V dropped 1 base and J dropped 4 bases, with 12 bases sitting between them. Here the CDR3 DNA reads TGTGCCAGCAGCGTATCGGGCAGCATAGGAAACACCATATATTTT. It yields the protein CASSVSGSIGNTIYF. The variable domain in full, with the rest retrieved from reference TRBV9 and TRBJ1-3, is DSGVTQTPKHLITATGQRVTLRCSPRSGDLSVYWYQQSLDQGLQFLIQYYNGEERAKGNILERFSAQQFPDLHSELNLSSLELGDSALYFCASSVSGSIGNTIYFGEGSWLTVV.

The chain combines TRBV4-2 with TRBJ2-7; D is possibly TRBD1 (6 bases). CDR1 is LGHNA and CDR2 is YNFKEQ in the germline V gene. The germline V and J ends were trimmed by 1 base and 2 bases, with 30 bases remaining between them. CDR3 size: 21 residues. CDR3 sequence: CASSQGGVNGQPTPSPYEQYF. CDR3 sequence (DNA): TGTGCCAGCAGCCAAGGGGGAGTAAACGGACAGCCAACACCATCCCCCTACGAGCAGTACTTC.

Remarks on this clone: Distinct nucleotide sequences in the sample also encode this CDR3. The rearrangement joins TRBV30 to TRBJ2-1; 7 nucleotides line up with TRBD1. J was trimmed by 4 bases and V by 3 bases; bases with no gene match: 0. CDR3 length: 12 amino acids. The germline CDR1 and CDR2 sequences are GTSNPN and SVGIG (reference sequence). This CDR3 reads CAWSRGYNEQFF. The CDR3, as DNA: TGTGCCTGGAGCAGGGGGTACAATGAGCAGTTCTTC. The whole variable domain, filled in from reference TRBV30 and TRBJ2-1, reads SQTIHQWPATLVQPVGSPLSLECTVEGTSNPNLYWYRQAAGRGLQLLFYSVGIGQISSEVPQNLSASRPQDRQFILSSKKLLLSDSGFYLCAWSRGYNEQFFGPGTRLTVL.

This chain joins TRBV15 and TRBJ1-3; D unresolved. V lost 0 bases, J lost 0 bases, and 6 bases lay in between. Per the germline V gene, CDR1 is LNHNV and CDR2 is YYDKDF (reference sequence). The CDR3 spans 15 residues. This CDR3 reads CATSRDTSSGNTIYF. CDR3 bases: TGTGCCACCAGCAGAGATACGAGCTCTGGAAACACCATATATTTT.

V and J are TRBV6-6 and TRBJ2-3, with 9 bases identical to TRBD2. CDR3 size: 15 residues. V gave up 6 bases and J gave up 2 bases; unmatched junction bases: 6. Germline lookup yields CDR1 MNHNY and CDR2 SVGAGI (reference sequence). The CDR3 sequence: CASSLTSGPTDTQYF. In nucleotides, the CDR3 is TGTGCCAGCAGCTTGACTAGCGGTCCCACAGATACGCAGTATTTT.

The CDR3 DNA reads TGTGCCAGCAGTCGATGGGGGGACAGGACCTACGAGCAGTACTTC. Protein product: CASSRWGDRTYEQYF. J is TRBJ2-7 and V is TRBV28; TRBD1 matches at 8 bases. The length of the CDR3 is 15 residues. The J segment lost 2 bases and the V segment lost 5 bases, leaving 8 bases of the junction unmatched. Germline V gene lookup returns CDR1 MDHEN and CDR2 SYDVKM.

The genes are TRBV7-3 and TRBJ2-1, with a tentative D call TRBD2 (5 bases). CDR1 is SGHTA and CDR2 is FQGTGA in the germline V gene. The V end lost 6 bases, the J end lost 6 bases, and 18 bases lay between the germline ends. The CDR3 has 15 residues. In DNA, the CDR3 is TGTGCCAGCAGTCACGACTACTCCCCTGGCAATGAGCAGTTCTTC. Its translation is CASSHDYSPGNEQFF.

The chain joins TRBV27 to TRBJ2-1; possibly TRBD1 for D (6 bases). Germline V gives CDR1 MNHEY, CDR2 SMNVEV (reference sequence). Trimming removed 5 bases from V and 4 bases from J, with 18 bases in between. The CDR3 runs 16 residues. DNA of the CDR3: TGTGCCAGCAGTGCAATCGGACAGACCAAGTACAATGAGCAGTTCTTC. Its translation: CASSAIGQTKYNEQFF.

This CDR3 is CASSYPDSNTEAFF. The CDR3, as DNA: TGTGCCAGCAGTTACCCCGACAGCAACACTGAAGCTTTCTTT. The genes are TRBV6-5 and TRBJ1-1, with a tentative D call TRBD1 (5 bases). Trimming removed 2 bases at V and 2 bases at J, with 9 bases between. CDR1 and CDR2 (germline): MNHEY, SVGAGI. There are 14 residues in the CDR3.

This rearrangement joins TRBV5-8 to TRBJ2-7, with 7 bases matching TRBD1. The length of the CDR3 is 14 residues. V trimming: 3 bases; J trimming: 2 bases; junction bases outside the gene matches: 5. Germline V lookup: CDR1 SGHTS, CDR2 YDEGEE. The DNA of the CDR3 is TGTGCCAGCAGCTCCCTACAGGGGCCCTACGAGCAGTACTTC. Amino acids: CASSSLQGPYEQYF.

The V call is TRBV4-1, the J call TRBJ2-7, with 9 bases identical to TRBD2. Looked up from germline, CDR1 is MGHRA and CDR2 is YSYEKL. V was pared by 0 bases and J by 3 bases, with 12 bases of the junction left unmatched. CDR3 length: 18 amino acids. Here the CDR3 reads CASSQDPLLAGVNYEQYF. The CDR3 bases are TGCGCCAGCAGCCAAGACCCGCTTTTAGCGGGAGTTAACTACGAGCAGTACTTC.

The chain carries TRBV5-8 and TRBJ1-2; unclear D gene. The germline V gene encodes CDR1 SGHTS and CDR2 YDEGEE. V lost 0 bases and J 7 bases, leaving 4 bases between the germline ends. The CDR3 runs to 11 residues. The CDR3 here is CASSLEVGYTF. The DNA for the CDR3 is TGTGCCAGCAGCTTGGAGGTTGGCTACACCTTC.

The gene calls are TRBV29-1 and TRBJ2-2, with D unresolved. The ends were cut back, 4 bases at V and 6 bases at J, with 9 bases in the middle. This CDR3 region has 12 residues. Germline CDR1 reads SQVTM; CDR2 reads ANQGSEA. CDR3 sequence reads: CSVVGFSGELFF. The CDR3 coding sequence is TGCAGCGTTGTTGGCTTTTCCGGGGAGCTGTTTTTT.

This chain uses TRBV19 with TRBJ2-7; 10 bases agree with TRBD1. Unmatched junction bases numbered 8, after V lost 5 bases and J lost 4 bases. This CDR3 is built from 15 residues. Germline CDR1 and CDR2: LNHDA and SQIVND (reference sequence). CDR3 bases: TGTGCCAGTAGTCCCCGGGACAGGGGTTTTTACGAGCAGTACTTC. Its protein is CASSPRDRGFYEQYF.

The chain recombines TRBV5-1 with TRBJ2-3; TRBD1 aligns across 8 bases. The CDR3 is 17 amino acids. The V segment lost 3 bases and the J segment 4 bases; nucleotides outside the gene matches: 13. Germline V gene sequence: CDR1 SGHRS, CDR2 YFSETQ. The CDR3 spells CASSSETGQDRPDTQYF. In nucleotides, the CDR3 is TGCGCCAGCAGCTCGGAAACGGGACAGGATCGCCCAGATACGCAGTATTTT.

The chain uses TRBV27 and TRBJ2-4; weak D call: TRBD1 (5 bases). V dropped 1 base and J dropped 8 bases, with 6 bases sitting between them. Germline CDR1 and CDR2: MNHEY and SMNVEV (reference sequence). This CDR3 is 12 amino acids long. DNA for the CDR3: TGTGCCAGCAGTTTATTAGGGGACATTCAGTACTTC. Translating gives CASSLLGDIQYF.

This chain joins TRBV7-9 and TRBJ2-5; D tentatively fits TRBD1 or TRBD2 (6 bases each). The V end was cut by 4 bases, the J end by 10 bases, with 19 bases between. The CDR3 spans 14 residues. CDR1 is SEHNR and CDR2 is FQNEAQ in the germline V gene (reference sequence). For the CDR3, the DNA is TGTGCCAGCAGCTCGGGACTCATAGGGGGGCTCCAGTACTTC. It codes for CASSSGLIGGLQYF.